These 17 T cell receptor beta chains share one sample of origin, sequenced in a study of blood T cells in healthy people across ages. Next came a second PCR, run for roughly 6 to 11 cycles, which used a sample-barcoded 5' primer along with a J-beta primer mix. TCRdb re-called the 5' RACE reads through MiXCR, storing one row per CDR3 protein. The data contain more than 800,000 distinct CDR3 sequences, 29% of them seen just once; the ten biggest clones take up 17%. Sequenced sample: blood. Receptor source: a woman aged 80 or older in good health.

V gene TRBV11-3 combines with J gene TRBJ2-3; D gene unclear. Looked up from germline, CDR1 is SGHNT and CDR2 is YENEEA. V lost 0 bases to trimming and J lost 2 bases, with 9 bases between them. This CDR3 spans 15 amino acids. The CDR3 region is CASSLEGTTTDTQYF. The CDR3, as DNA: TGTGCCAGCAGCTTAGAAGGCACCACCACAGATACGCAGTATTTT.

This clonotype has a count of ten or more. The rearrangement uses TRBV7-2 and TRBJ1-2; 8 bases fit TRBD1. V shed 5 bases, J shed 7 bases, and the junction held 27 bases outside the gene matches. Germline assignment: CDR1 SGHTA and CDR2 FQGNSA. The CDR3 loop spans 20 amino acids. The CDR3 sequence: CASSQGRGQDLISTLSGYTF. The DNA of the CDR3 is TGTGCCAGCAGCCAAGGAAGGGGACAGGACTTAATCAGTACTCTATCTGGCTACACCTTC.

This clonotype was detected only a few times. A much larger clone differs by one base, so this may be a read error. The V call is TRBV7-2, the J call TRBJ2-5, with 8 bases identical to TRBD2. The CDR3 consists of 14 residues. CDR1 is SGHTA, CDR2 FQGNSA, per germline. CDR3 sequence (DNA): TGTGCCGGCAGCTTAGCGGGGCCCCAAGAGACCCAGTACTTC. Protein: CAGSLAGPQETQYF.

J is TRBJ2-5 and V is TRBV12-3 or TRBV12-4, with D perhaps TRBD1 (6 bases). Matching the DNA end better, TRBJ2-1 makes the J call doubtful. The CDR3 sequence is 15 residues long. CDR3 amino acids: CASRAGVFWQETQFF. In DNA, the CDR3 is TGTGCCAGCAGGGCAGGGGTTTTCTGGCAAGAGACCCAGTTCTTC.

V gene TRBV2 combines with J gene TRBJ1-5; TRBD1 might be the D (6 bases). Per germline, CDR1 SNHLY and CDR2 FYNNEI. Trimming took 2 bases from V and 4 from J, leaving 12 bases between them. The CDR3 sequence is 15 residues long. Written as DNA, the CDR3 is TGTGCCAGCAGTGAACTCGACAGGCAAAATCAGCCCCAGCATTTT. Amino acid sequence: CASSELDRQNQPQHF.

The chain combines TRBV6-2 or TRBV6-3 with TRBJ2-7, with D perhaps matching TRBD1 (6 bases). CDR1 is MNHEY and CDR2 is SVGEGT in the germline V gene. Trimming stripped 1 base from V and 0 bases from J, with 13 bases between. The CDR3 is made up of 16 amino acids. In nucleotides, the CDR3 is TGTGCCAGCAGTTACTTTCCCAGGGGAAGCTCCTACGAGCAGTACTTC. Protein sequence: CASSYFPRGSSYEQYF.

This clonotype was counted only a few times. This may be a read error, as it is one base from a much larger clone. This rearrangement joins TRBV6-2 or TRBV6-3 to TRBJ2-7, with D possibly TRBD1 on 5 matching bases. The V and J ends lost 2 bases and 2 bases respectively, with 10 bases between them. Germline CDR1 MNHEY, CDR2 SVGEGT. The length of the CDR3 is 14 residues. The DNA of the CDR3 is TGTGCCAGCAGTTACGGGGCGCTACCCTACGAGCAGTACTTC. Its translation is CASSYGALPYEQYF.

Details on this clonotype: This may be a read error, as it is one base from a much larger clone. V usage is TRBV18 and J usage is TRBJ2-5, with 7 bases fitting TRBD1. The CDR3 loop spans 13 amino acids. The germline CDR1 and CDR2 sequences are KGHSH and LQKENI. The CDR3 reads CASSMDRTQTQDF. Written as DNA, the CDR3 is TGTGCCAGCTCAATGGACAGGACGCAGACCCAGGACTTC.

As to this clonotype: This may be a read error, as it is one base from a much larger clone. As the CDR3 is not closed by the conserved phenylalanine or tryptophan, this likely results from a read error. This rearrangement joins TRBV12-3 or TRBV12-4 to TRBJ2-3; 7 bases match TRBD2. The CDR3 is 13 residues long. The CDR3 coding sequence is TGTGCGATCTTCAGGGAGGGAACAGATACGCAGTATTCT. Residues: CAIFREGTDTQYS.

This clonotype was found many times. The chain has TRBV5-1 and TRBJ1-6, with TRBD1 identical over 8 bases. The V gene end was trimmed by 3 bases and the J gene end by 6 bases; junction bases not matched to a gene: 2. The V gene's germline CDR1 is SGHRS and CDR2 YFSETQ. The CDR3 sequence is 14 residues long. CDR3 sequence reads: CASSSDRANSPLHF. The CDR3 region has the DNA TGCGCCAGCAGCTCGGACAGGGCTAATTCACCCCTCCACTTT.

The gene calls are TRBV20-1 and TRBJ1-1; no definite D call. Between the trimmed V and J ends, which lost 0 bases and 2 bases, there was a span of 16 bases. Germline CDR1 DFQATT, CDR2 SNEGSKA (reference sequence). This CDR3 is 16 amino acids long. The CDR3 DNA sequence: TGCAGTGCTAGAGACCTACCCTTAGATGAAAACACTGAAGCTTTCTTT. Its translation is CSARDLPLDENTEAFF.

This clonotype was seen a handful of times. The J gene is TRBJ2-7, the V gene TRBV12-3 or TRBV12-4; D might be TRBD1 (6 bases). V lost 5 bases to trimming and J lost 0 bases, with 20 bases between them. The CDR3 extends over 17 amino acids. The CDR3 sequence: CASSRPHTGPSSYEQYF. As DNA, the CDR3 is TGTGCCAGCAGTCGCCCCCACACAGGGCCGAGCTCCTACGAGCAGTACTTC.

The J gene is TRBJ2-6, the V gene TRBV2; TRBD2 is a possible D gene (5 bases). The CDR3 spans 17 residues. Per germline, CDR1 SNHLY and CDR2 FYNNEI. Trimming pared 0 bases from V and 0 bases from J, leaving 9 bases between. CDR3 DNA: TGTGCCAGCAGTGAAGCCGGACTGGGCTCTGGGGCCAACGTCCTGACTTTC. Translation: CASSEAGLGSGANVLTF. The variable domain in full, completed from reference TRBV2 and TRBJ2-6, reads EPEVTQTPSHQVTQMGQEVILRCVPISNHLYFYWYRQILGQKVEFLVSFYNNEISEKSEIFDDQFSVERPDGSNFTLKIRSTKLEDSAMYFCASSEAGLGSGANVLTFGAGSRLTVL.

Details on this clonotype: A single base separates this from a much larger clone, so it may be a read error. The chain joins TRBV7-2 to TRBJ2-5; 10 nucleotides agree with TRBD2. This CDR3 contains 17 residues. V lost 5 bases and J lost 11; bases outside the gene matches: 20. CDR1 is SGHTA and CDR2 is FQGNSA in the germline V gene. The CDR3 coding sequence is TGTGCCAGCAGCGCCGAGACTGAGCGGGGGGGCCAGGATGAGCAGTACTTC. Amino acid sequence: CASSAETERGGQDEQYF.

There are a few counts of this clonotype. The chain has TRBV4-3 and TRBJ1-6, with D unclear. V was trimmed by 6 bases and J by 0 bases, leaving 12 bases between them. The CDR3 has 16 amino acids. The germline CDR1 and CDR2 sequences are LGHNA and YSLEER. CDR3 in DNA: TGCGCCAGCAGTCCGGACGGAAGCTCCTATAATTCACCCCTCCACTTT. Amino acids: CASSPDGSSYNSPLHF.

This clonotype appeared many times. This rearrangement joins TRBV11-2 to TRBJ2-3; D call uncertain. The CDR3 runs 16 residues. The germline V gene encodes CDR1 SGHAT and CDR2 FQNNGV. The V end lost 1 base, the J end lost 1 base, and 12 bases lay between the germline ends. The DNA for the CDR3 is TGTGCCAGCAGCTTAGGGCCGGGTCGGGGCACAGATACGCAGTATTTT. Its translation: CASSLGPGRGTDTQYF.

A remark on this clonotype: Mismatch with germline at one junction end may stem from a read error. The rearrangement links TRBV12-3 or TRBV12-4 to TRBJ2-7; 7 bases are shared with TRBD1. The CDR3 consists of 12 residues. Here the CDR3 DNA reads TGTGCCAGCAGTTCGGGACAGTTCACTACCTCCTTC. Translating it yields CASSSGQFTTSF.